This paragraph reports one TCR beta chain. The data derive from a study of OX40 agonist ivuxolimab in advanced cancers. Method: immunoSEQ multiplex PCR; TCRdb's copy keeps in-frame clones and lacks some. Among 65,000 to 90,000 clones listed, 70% to 90% were seen once. Germline V gives CDR1 SNHLY, CDR2 FYNNEI. V trimming: 6 bases; J trimming: 2 bases; junction bases outside the gene matches: 3. This CDR3 has 14 residues. The specimen comprised CD4+ or CD8+ T cells sorted from blood, sampled in a trial of the OX40 agonist ivuxolimab. The receptor comes from an adult with an advanced solid tumor such as melanoma, head and neck, liver or kidney cancer. The chain uses TRBV2 and TRBJ2-7, with TRBD1 matching 11 bases. CDR3 in amino acids: CASSRDRGAYEQYF. CDR3 nucleotides: TGTGCCAGCAGCCGGGACAGGGGGGCCTACGAGCAGTACTTC.